A single sample gave rise to the 16 T cell receptor beta chains below, sequenced in a study of OX40 agonist ivuxolimab in advanced cancers. Sequenced by immunoSEQ multiplex PCR; TCRdb stores in-frame clones only, minus some. The sample contains 50,000 to 65,000 clones, around nine tenths of which appear only once. Source: CD4+ or CD8+ T cells sorted from blood, taken in a trial of the OX40 agonist ivuxolimab. Source of these receptors: an adult with an advanced solid tumor such as melanoma, head and neck, liver or kidney cancer.

The V and J genes are TRBV5-1 and TRBJ1-1, with 7 bases identical to TRBD1. This CDR3 has 15 residues. J was trimmed by 0 bases and V by 5 bases; bases with no gene match: 7. Per the germline V gene, CDR1 is SGHRS and CDR2 is YFSETQ. The CDR3 here is CASSRTGTMNTEAFF. CDR3 in DNA: TGCGCCAGCAGTCGGACAGGTACTATGAACACTGAAGCTTTCTTT.

V is TRBV30 and J is TRBJ2-7; the D call may be TRBD1 or TRBD2 (5 bases each). V was pared by 5 bases and J by 2 bases, with 10 bases between. The germline V gene has CDR1 GTSNPN and CDR2 SVGIG (reference sequence). The CDR3 has 12 residues. The CDR3 is CAWGTAAYEQYF. The CDR3 DNA follows: TGTGCCTGGGGGACGGCAGCCTACGAGCAGTACTTC.

This rearrangement joins TRBV27 to TRBJ2-7; TRBD1 is a possible D gene (5 bases). V was pared by 2 bases and J by 3 bases, with 8 bases between. Germline CDR1 reads MNHEY; CDR2 reads SMNVEV (reference sequence). The CDR3 has 13 amino acids. The CDR3 loop is CASSLRGFYEQYF. Here the CDR3 DNA reads TGTGCCAGCAGTTTAAGGGGATTCTACGAGCAGTACTTC.

The gene calls are TRBV7-3 and TRBJ2-3; the D is unclear. The germline gives CDR1 SGHTA, CDR2 FQGTGA. V shed 1 base and J shed 6 bases, with 8 bases lying between them. The CDR3 runs to 13 residues. The CDR3 nucleotides read TGTGCCAGCAGCTTAAGGGTTCGGGATACGCAGTATTTT. It translates to CASSLRVRDTQYF.

The chain joins TRBV29-1 to TRBJ2-5; TRBD1 might be the D (7 bases). Germline CDR1 SQVTM, CDR2 ANQGSEA. Between the trimmed V and J ends, which lost 6 bases and 5 bases, there was a span of 16 bases. The CDR3 has 13 residues. In DNA, the CDR3 is TGCAGCGTGGAGACAGGGAGGTCGGAGACCCAGTACTTC. This encodes CSVETGRSETQYF.

The CDR3 loop is CASSSGLAGGQETQYF. The CDR3 DNA sequence: TGTGCCAGCAGCTCGGGACTAGCGGGGGGCCAAGAGACCCAGTACTTC. The chain uses TRBV7-8 and TRBJ2-5, with TRBD2 matching 15 bases. This CDR3 has 16 amino acids. Germline V gene data show CDR1 as SGHVS and CDR2 as FQNEAQ. The V segment lost 4 bases and the J segment 1 base; nucleotides outside the gene matches: 1.

The V call is TRBV18, the J call TRBJ2-7, with 14 bases identical to TRBD2. Trimming removed 6 bases from V and 5 bases from J; junction bases left unmatched: 6. The germline V gene has CDR1 KGHSH and CDR2 LQKENI. CDR3 length: 15 amino acids. The CDR3 region is CASSPGTSGRHEQYF. DNA for the CDR3: TGTGCCAGCTCCCCCGGGACTAGCGGGAGACACGAGCAGTACTTC.

The rearrangement joins TRBV5-1 to TRBJ2-5, with 8 bases lining up with TRBD2. Germline CDR1 and CDR2: SGHRS and YFSETQ. The CDR3 is 15 amino acids. V was clipped by 5 bases and J by 0 bases; unmatched bases: 6. The CDR3 DNA reads TGCGCCAGCAGTCGTAGCGGGACTTACCAAGAGACCCAGTACTTC. This sequence encodes CASSRSGTYQETQYF.

The chain employs TRBV6-5 and TRBJ2-3; no reliable D call. Germline V gives CDR1 MNHEY, CDR2 SVGAGI. Trimming shortened V by 8 bases and J by 3 bases, and 6 bases separated the two germline ends. The CDR3 is 11 residues long. CDR3 sequence (DNA): TGTGCCAGCCGGCGGACAGATACGCAGTATTTT. Its translation: CASRRTDTQYF.

This CDR3 is CASSQDPGTGTAEETQYF. As DNA, the CDR3 is TGCGCCAGCAGCCAAGACCCGGGGACAGGGACTGCCGAAGAGACCCAGTACTTC. The chain uses TRBV4-1 and TRBJ2-5; 9 bases are shared with TRBD1. CDR3 length: 18 amino acids. V shed 0 bases and J 3 bases; nucleotides not matched to a gene: 11. Germline loops: CDR1 MGHRA, CDR2 YSYEKL.

V usage is TRBV27 and J usage is TRBJ2-6; TRBD1 might be the D (6 bases). Between the trimmed V and J ends, which lost 4 bases and 0 bases, there was a span of 19 bases. This CDR3 spans 19 amino acids. Per germline, CDR1 MNHEY and CDR2 SMNVEV (reference sequence). The CDR3 loop reads CASSSPSTGRVSGANVLTF. The CDR3, as DNA: TGTGCCAGCAGTTCTCCCTCGACAGGACGCGTCTCTGGGGCCAACGTCCTGACTTTC.

This clone was recorded once. This chain uses TRBV2 with TRBJ2-3; D gene unclear. The CDR3 runs to 15 residues. V was trimmed by 5 bases and J by 0 bases, leaving 12 bases between them. Germline V gene sequence: CDR1 SNHLY, CDR2 FYNNEI. The CDR3 bases are TGTGCCAGCAGTTTGAGAGACTCTAGCACAGATACGCAGTATTTT. This gives the protein CASSLRDSSTDTQYF. The whole variable domain, remainder taken from reference TRBV2 and TRBJ2-3, is EPEVTQTPSHQVTQMGQEVILRCVPISNHLYFYWYRQILGQKVEFLVSFYNNEISEKSEIFDDQFSVERPDGSNFTLKIRSTKLEDSAMYFCASSLRDSSTDTQYFGPGTRLTVL.

The chain carries TRBV20-1 and TRBJ2-7; D gene uncertain. Looked up from germline, CDR1 is DFQATT and CDR2 is SNEGSKA (reference sequence). V was shortened by 4 bases and J by 4 bases, with 8 bases between the two germline ends. The CDR3 is 11 residues long. The DNA for the CDR3 is TGCAGTGCTACTTATTCGTACGAGCAGTACTTC. This translates into CSATYSYEQYF.

This clone was detected a few times. The V call is TRBV29-1, the J call TRBJ1-1; 9 nucleotides agree with TRBD1. Germline V gene data show CDR1 as SQVTM and CDR2 as ANQGSEA. The junction had 8 bases not matched to a gene; V was cut back by 7 bases and J by 5 bases. The CDR3 consists of 13 residues. Here the CDR3 DNA reads TGCAGCGCCCGACAGGGGGAAGAGACTGAAGCTTTCTTT. Amino acids: CSARQGEETEAFF.

This clone is a singleton in its sample. The V call is TRBV27, the J call TRBJ1-2; 10 nucleotides align to TRBD1. The germline V gene has CDR1 MNHEY and CDR2 SMNVEV (reference sequence). With 1 base clipped from V and 8 bases from J, the junction kept 4 bases outside the gene matches. This CDR3 is built from 14 residues. CDR3 sequence: CASSLWDRGWGYTF. CDR3 nucleotides: TGTGCCAGCAGTTTATGGGACAGGGGCTGGGGCTACACCTTC.

The chain has TRBV30 and TRBJ2-7; no definite D call. Between the trimmed V and J ends, which lost 0 bases and 6 bases, there was a span of 6 bases. Germline V gene sequence: CDR1 GTSNPN, CDR2 SVGIG (reference sequence). The CDR3 contains 11 residues. Written as DNA, the CDR3 is TGTGCCTGGAGTGTACAACTCGAGCAGTACTTC. Its translation is CAWSVQLEQYF.